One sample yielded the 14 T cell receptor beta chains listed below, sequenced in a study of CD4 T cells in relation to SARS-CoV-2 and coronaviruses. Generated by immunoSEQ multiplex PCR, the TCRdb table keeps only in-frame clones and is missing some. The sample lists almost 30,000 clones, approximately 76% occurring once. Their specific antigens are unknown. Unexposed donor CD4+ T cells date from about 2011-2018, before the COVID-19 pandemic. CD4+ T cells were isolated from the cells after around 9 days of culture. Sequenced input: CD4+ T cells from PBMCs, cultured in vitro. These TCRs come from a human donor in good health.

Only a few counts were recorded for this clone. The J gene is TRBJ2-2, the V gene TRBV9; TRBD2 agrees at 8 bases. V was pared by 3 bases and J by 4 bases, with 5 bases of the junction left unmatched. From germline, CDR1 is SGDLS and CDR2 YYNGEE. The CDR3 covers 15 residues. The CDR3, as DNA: TGTGCCAGCAGCGCGGGACTAGAGGGCACCGGGGAGCTGTTTTTT. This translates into CASSAGLEGTGELFF. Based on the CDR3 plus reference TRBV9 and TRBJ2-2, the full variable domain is DSGVTQTPKHLITATGQRVTLRCSPRSGDLSVYWYQQSLDQGLQFLIQYYNGEERAKGNILERFSAQQFPDLHSELNLSSLELGDSALYFCASSAGLEGTGELFFGEGSRLTVL.

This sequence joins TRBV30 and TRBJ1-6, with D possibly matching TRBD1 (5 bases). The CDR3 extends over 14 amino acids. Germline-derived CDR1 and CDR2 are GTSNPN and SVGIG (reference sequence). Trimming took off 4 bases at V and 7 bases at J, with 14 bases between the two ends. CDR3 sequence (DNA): TGTGCCTGGAATCCCGGGACGGTAAATTCACCCCTCCACTTT. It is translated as CAWNPGTVNSPLHF.

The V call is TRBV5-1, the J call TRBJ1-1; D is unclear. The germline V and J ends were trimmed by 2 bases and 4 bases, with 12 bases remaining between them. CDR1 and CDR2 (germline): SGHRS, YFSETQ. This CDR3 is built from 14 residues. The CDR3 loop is CASSFATRTTEAFF. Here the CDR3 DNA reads TGCGCCAGCAGCTTCGCGACGCGGACCACTGAAGCTTTCTTT.

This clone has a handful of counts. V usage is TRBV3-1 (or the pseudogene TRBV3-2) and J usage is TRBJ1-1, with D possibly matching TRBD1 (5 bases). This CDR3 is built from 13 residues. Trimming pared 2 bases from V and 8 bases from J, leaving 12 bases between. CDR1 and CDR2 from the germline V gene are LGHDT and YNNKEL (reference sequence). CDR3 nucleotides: TGTGCCAGCAGCCAATATGAAAGGGGAGAAGCTTTCTTT. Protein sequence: CASSQYERGEAFF.

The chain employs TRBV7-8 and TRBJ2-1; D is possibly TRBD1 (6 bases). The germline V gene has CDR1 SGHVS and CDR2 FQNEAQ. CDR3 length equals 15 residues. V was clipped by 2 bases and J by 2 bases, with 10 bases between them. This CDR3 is CASSLSRGTYNEQFF. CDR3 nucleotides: TGTGCCAGCAGCTTATCCAGGGGAACCTACAATGAGCAGTTCTTC.

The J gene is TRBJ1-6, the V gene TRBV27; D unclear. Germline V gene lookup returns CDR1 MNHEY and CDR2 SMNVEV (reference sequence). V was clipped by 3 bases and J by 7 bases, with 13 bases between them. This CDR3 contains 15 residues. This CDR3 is CASSFTGPGNSPLHF. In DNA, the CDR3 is TGTGCCAGCAGTTTTACCGGACCTGGAAATTCACCCCTCCACTTT.

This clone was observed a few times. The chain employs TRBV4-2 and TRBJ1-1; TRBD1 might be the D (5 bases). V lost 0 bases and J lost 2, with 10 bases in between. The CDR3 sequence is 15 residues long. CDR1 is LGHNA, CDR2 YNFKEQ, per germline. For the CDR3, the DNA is TGTGCCAGCAGCCAAGAAGGGGCAGTTAACACTGAAGCTTTCTTT. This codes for CASSQEGAVNTEAFF.

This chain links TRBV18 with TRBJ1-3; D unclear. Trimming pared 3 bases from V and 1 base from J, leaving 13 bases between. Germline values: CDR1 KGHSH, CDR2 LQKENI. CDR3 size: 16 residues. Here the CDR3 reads CASSPSSGISGNTIYF. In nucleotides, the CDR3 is TGTGCCAGCTCACCTTCAAGCGGCATATCTGGAAACACCATATATTTT.

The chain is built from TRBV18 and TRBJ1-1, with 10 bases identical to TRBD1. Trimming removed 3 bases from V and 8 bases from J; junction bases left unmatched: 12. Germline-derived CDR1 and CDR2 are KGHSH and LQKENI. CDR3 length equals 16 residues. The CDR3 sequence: CASSPPTGQGQQEAFF. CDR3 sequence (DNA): TGTGCCAGCTCACCGCCAACGGGACAGGGGCAGCAAGAAGCTTTCTTT.

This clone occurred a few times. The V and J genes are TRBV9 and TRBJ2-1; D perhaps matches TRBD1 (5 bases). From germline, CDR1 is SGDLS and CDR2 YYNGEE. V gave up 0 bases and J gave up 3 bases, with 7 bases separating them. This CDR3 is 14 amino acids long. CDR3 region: CASSVATDYNEQFF. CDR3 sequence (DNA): TGTGCCAGCAGCGTAGCGACAGACTACAATGAGCAGTTCTTC.

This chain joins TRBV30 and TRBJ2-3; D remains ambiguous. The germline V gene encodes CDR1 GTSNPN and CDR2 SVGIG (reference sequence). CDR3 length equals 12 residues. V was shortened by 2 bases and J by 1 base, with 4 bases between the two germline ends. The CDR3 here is CAWSSGTDTQYF. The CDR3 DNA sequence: TGTGCCTGGAGTAGCGGCACAGATACGCAGTATTTT.

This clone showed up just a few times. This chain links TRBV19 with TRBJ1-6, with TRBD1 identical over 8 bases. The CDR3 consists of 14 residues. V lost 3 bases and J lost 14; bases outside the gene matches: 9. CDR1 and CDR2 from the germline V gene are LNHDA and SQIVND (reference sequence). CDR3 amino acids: CASSIGQGGGTLHF. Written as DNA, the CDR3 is TGTGCCAGTAGTATCGGACAGGGCGGTGGAACCCTCCACTTT.

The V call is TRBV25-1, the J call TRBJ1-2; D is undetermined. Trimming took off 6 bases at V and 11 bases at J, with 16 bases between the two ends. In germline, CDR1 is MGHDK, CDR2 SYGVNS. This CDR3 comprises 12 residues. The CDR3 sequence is CASRADGPGYTF. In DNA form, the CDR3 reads TGTGCCAGCAGAGCTGATGGGCCTGGGTACACCTTC.

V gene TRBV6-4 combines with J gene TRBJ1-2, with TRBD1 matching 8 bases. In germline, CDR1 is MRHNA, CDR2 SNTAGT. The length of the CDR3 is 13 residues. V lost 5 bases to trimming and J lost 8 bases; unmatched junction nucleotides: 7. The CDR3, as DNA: TGTGCCAGCAGTCAAGACAGGGGAAACGGCTACACCTTC. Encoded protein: CASSQDRGNGYTF.